Shown below are 3 T cell receptor beta chains from a single sample sequenced in a study of blood T cell repertoires in COVID-19. Profiling relied on immunoSEQ multiplex PCR, and the TCRdb table lists in-frame clones only, not all of them. The repertoire has 140,000 or so clones, 75% to 90% of them found once; the top ten carry around 10%. The sequenced sample consisted of peripheral blood. These receptors originate from a woman over 75 with acute or convalescent COVID-19.

The chain combines TRBV3-1 (or the pseudogene TRBV3-2) with TRBJ1-3; 7 nucleotides agree with TRBD1. The CDR3 has 16 residues. Germline V gene lookup returns CDR1 LGHDT and CDR2 YNNKEL (reference sequence). V trimming: 2 bases; J trimming: 4 bases; junction bases outside the gene matches: 8. This chain's CDR3 is CASSQPRTGIGNTIYF. In DNA form, the CDR3 reads TGTGCCAGCAGCCAACCAAGGACAGGCATAGGAAACACCATATATTTT.

The chain joins TRBV5-4 to TRBJ2-2; possible D gene TRBD1, 6 bases. V lost 0 bases and J lost 4, with 10 bases in between. This CDR3 has 15 residues. Looked up from germline, CDR1 is SGHNT and CDR2 is YYREEE (reference sequence). The CDR3 here is CASSLGQESTGELFF. The CDR3 DNA reads TGTGCCAGCAGCTTGGGACAGGAGTCCACCGGGGAGCTGTTTTTT.

The chain is built from TRBV7-3 and TRBJ2-2; TRBD1 aligns across 7 bases. The CDR3 consists of 15 residues. V trimming: 5 bases; J trimming: 5 bases; junction bases outside the gene matches: 8. Germline V CDR1 and CDR2: SGHTA, FQGTGA. CDR3 sequence reads: CASSLGRGLTGELFF. The CDR3 DNA reads as TGTGCCAGCAGCCTAGGCAGGGGGTTAACCGGGGAGCTGTTTTTT.